This TCR beta chain was retrieved from a study of a mutant IDH1 vaccine in newly diagnosed glioma. The overall study: Patients underwent eight vaccinations, which took place in weeks 1, 3, 5, 7, 11, 15, 19 and 23. Initiation of the vaccine course occurred 4-6 weeks after radiotherapy alone, or alongside temozolomide cycles. Before enrollment, patients got radiotherapy alone, temozolomide alone, or mostly the combination.

Concerning this clone: What it recognizes is unknown.

With V trimmed by 3 bases and J by 3 bases, 5 bases remained unmatched. This CDR3 has 15 amino acids. Germline assignment: CDR1 SGHRS and CDR2 YFSETQ. The time point is: week 5, during vaccination. Vaccinated patients received 300 ug of mutant IDH1 20-mer peptide per dose, with topical imiquimod. Assay: immunoSEQ multiplex PCR; the TCRdb copy retains only in-frame clones and omits some. The table lists more than 9,500 clones, around 87% of them singletons. The source material was PBMCs, sampled from a glioma patient whose treatment included an IDH1 peptide vaccine. The origin of this receptor is a woman in her 40s with glioma. Some clones in this sample may be carry-over from other donors' samples. J is TRBJ1-1 and V is TRBV5-1; 10 bases fit TRBD1. The CDR3 DNA reads TGCGCCAGCAGCTCACGACAGGGGGCGCACACTGAAGCTTTCTTT. It codes for CASSSRQGAHTEAFF.